One and the same sample provided the 19 T cell receptor beta chains below, sequenced in a study of neoadjuvant nivolumab and ipilimumab in lung cancer. Repertoires were generated with immunoSEQ multiplex PCR, while TCRdb's copy carries only in-frame clones and drops some. The sample comprises approximately 30,000 clones, 90% of which are singletons, and almost 5% rests with the top ten. Sequenced here: peripheral blood, sampled after neoadjuvant nivolumab, alone or with ipilimumab, at or shortly before surgery. All receptors derive from an adult with non-small cell lung cancer.

The J gene is TRBJ1-5, the V gene TRBV6-1; D is possibly TRBD1 (5 bases). Germline CDR1 reads MNHNS; CDR2 reads SASEGT. With 4 bases removed from V and 3 bases from J, the gap between germline ends came to 7 bases. The CDR3 has 13 amino acids. As DNA, the CDR3 is TGTGCCAGCAGTGCAGGGTTCAATCAGCCCCAGCATTTT. Translating gives CASSAGFNQPQHF.

This clone was detected once. The J gene is TRBJ2-5, the V gene TRBV2; the match to TRBD1 covers 8 bases. The CDR3 consists of 15 residues. Germline CDR1 and CDR2: SNHLY and FYNNEI. The ends lost 3 bases at V and 5 bases at J; junction bases unmatched: 8. The CDR3 DNA reads TGTGCCAGCAGTGAGAGGGACAGGTATTTTGAGACCCAGTACTTC. Residues: CASSERDRYFETQYF.

The chain recombines TRBV29-1 with TRBJ1-5; 8 nucleotides align to TRBD1. The CDR3 totals 13 residues. Germline V lookup: CDR1 SQVTM, CDR2 ANQGSEA. Trimming cost V 4 bases and J 4 bases; bases outside gene matches: 3. The CDR3, as DNA: TGCAGCGTTGGGCAGGGGGCAAATCAGCCCCAGCATTTT. It yields the protein CSVGQGANQPQHF. The complete variable domain, with remaining parts taken from reference TRBV29-1 and TRBJ1-5, reads SAVISQKPSRDICQRGTSLTIQCQVDSQVTMMFWYRQQPGQSLTLIATANQGSEATYESGFVIDKFPISRPNLTFSTLTVSNMSPEDSSIYLCSVGQGANQPQHFGDGTRLSIL.

The V gene is TRBV11-2, the J gene TRBJ1-3, with 10 bases that match TRBD1. This CDR3 comprises 17 residues. Looked up from germline, CDR1 is SGHAT and CDR2 is FQNNGV. V lost 1 base and J lost 0; bases outside the gene matches: 3. The CDR3 sequence: CASSLGQGASSGNTIYF. For the CDR3, the DNA is TGTGCCAGCAGCTTAGGACAGGGGGCCAGCTCTGGAAACACCATATATTTT.

The genes are TRBV11-2 and TRBJ1-5; D is possibly TRBD1 (5 bases). V was clipped by 0 bases and J by 7 bases, with 10 bases between them. Germline V gene lookup returns CDR1 SGHAT and CDR2 FQNNGV. This CDR3 comprises 14 residues. The DNA for the CDR3 is TGTGCCAGCAGCTTAGATGGGGCCTTCCAGCCCCAGCATTTT. It specifies CASSLDGAFQPQHF. The full variable domain, completed using reference TRBV11-2 and TRBJ1-5, is EAGVAQSPRYKIIEKRQSVAFWCNPISGHATLYWYQQILGQGPKLLIQFQNNGVVDDSQLPKDRFSAERLKGVDSTLKIQPAKLEDSAVYLCASSLDGAFQPQHFGDGTRLSIL.

The genes are TRBV7-6 and TRBJ1-6; no reliable D call. Germline CDR1 is SGHVS and CDR2 is FNYEAQ. V was pared by 1 base and J by 0 bases, with 10 bases between. This CDR3 spans 17 amino acids. This chain's CDR3 is CASSLESESSYNSPLHF. The DNA of the CDR3 is TGTGCCAGCAGCTTAGAGTCAGAGAGCTCCTATAATTCACCCCTCCACTTT.

This clone is a singleton in its sample. CDR3 in amino acids: CASRQRGPGANVLTF. In nucleotides, the CDR3 is TGTGCCAGCAGACAGAGGGGGCCTGGGGCCAACGTCCTGACTTTC. The chain employs TRBV14 and TRBJ2-6; 7 nucleotides align to TRBD1. This CDR3 is built from 15 residues. Trimming took 6 bases from V and 2 from J; bases not matched to a gene: 4. The V gene's germline CDR1 is SGHDN and CDR2 FVKESK.

The chain couples TRBV11-1 to TRBJ1-1; TRBD1 aligns across 9 bases. Looked up from germline, CDR1 is SGHAT and CDR2 is FQDESV (reference sequence). The CDR3 length is 15 residues. J gave up 6 bases and V 5 bases, and 10 bases lay outside the gene matches. CDR3 residues: CASSQYRGRGAEAFF. As DNA, the CDR3 is TGTGCCAGCAGCCAATACAGGGGGCGAGGAGCTGAAGCTTTCTTT.

The chain couples TRBV7-9 to TRBJ2-7; 7 bases map to TRBD1. V shed 5 bases, J shed 7 bases, and the junction held 5 bases outside the gene matches. Germline V lookup: CDR1 SEHNR, CDR2 FQNEAQ (reference sequence). The CDR3 consists of 12 residues. CDR3 sequence (DNA): TGTGCCAGCAGCATCCGGACAGGAGAGCAGTACTTC. This codes for CASSIRTGEQYF.

The J gene is TRBJ2-5, the V gene TRBV5-1, with D perhaps matching TRBD2 (5 bases). The CDR3 loop spans 16 amino acids. Germline V lookup: CDR1 SGHRS, CDR2 YFSETQ. V shed 0 bases and J shed 5 bases, with 17 bases lying between them. CDR3 sequence reads: CASSLAIGVTRETQYF. CDR3 bases: TGCGCCAGCAGCTTGGCCATCGGGGTCACGCGGGAGACCCAGTACTTC.

The chain is built from TRBV15 and TRBJ1-4; no clear D. Trimming left V 6 bases short and J 1 base short, with 9 bases between. This CDR3 spans 14 amino acids. The germline V gene encodes CDR1 LNHNV and CDR2 YYDKDF (reference sequence). CDR3 nucleotide sequence: TGTGCCACCAGTAGTTCCAGAACTAATGAAAAACTGTTTTTT. This translates into CATSSSRTNEKLFF.

The chain couples TRBV6-1 to TRBJ1-1; D not resolved. With 4 bases removed from V and 3 bases from J, the gap between germline ends came to 12 bases. This CDR3 has 14 residues. The V gene's germline CDR1 is MNHNS and CDR2 SASEGT. CDR3 residues: CASSVLWGDTEAFF. In DNA, the CDR3 is TGTGCCAGCAGTGTTCTGTGGGGTGACACTGAAGCTTTCTTT.

This clone was found once. V is TRBV6-5 and J is TRBJ1-2, with 9 bases aligning to TRBD1. The CDR3 consists of 14 residues. V shed 4 bases and J 6 bases; nucleotides not matched to a gene: 6. The germline V gene has CDR1 MNHEY and CDR2 SVGAGI. In nucleotides, the CDR3 is TGTGCCAGCAGTTCCGACGGGACAGGGAATGGCTACACCTTC. Translation: CASSSDGTGNGYTF.

The chain carries TRBV11-3 and TRBJ2-2; D call uncertain. CDR1 is SGHNT and CDR2 is YENEEA in the germline V gene. The CDR3 has 13 amino acids. Trimming removed 1 base from V and 6 bases from J, with 6 bases in between. CDR3 residues: CASSLVQSGELFF. The CDR3 nucleotides read TGTGCCAGCAGCTTAGTCCAGTCCGGGGAGCTGTTTTTT. The variable domain in full, with the rest retrieved from reference TRBV11-3 and TRBJ2-2, is EAGVVQSPRYKIIEKKQPVAFWCNPISGHNTLYWYLQNLGQGPELLIRYENEEAVDDSQLPKDRFSAERLKGVDSTLKIQPAELGDSAVYLCASSLVQSGELFFGEGSRLTVL.

The V call is TRBV5-1, the J call TRBJ2-5, with 9 nucleotides matching TRBD1. The V gene end was trimmed by 4 bases and the J gene end by 2 bases; junction bases not matched to a gene: 3. This CDR3 comprises 14 residues. CDR1 and CDR2 (germline): SGHRS, YFSETQ. The CDR3 loop reads CASSQGQGQETQYF. CDR3 bases: TGCGCCAGCAGCCAGGGACAGGGACAAGAGACCCAGTACTTC.

The chain recombines TRBV4-3 with TRBJ2-7; 9 bases fit TRBD2. The CDR3 length is 16 residues. Trimming at V came to 0 bases and at J to 0 bases, leaving 3 bases not matched to a gene. Per germline, CDR1 LGHNA and CDR2 YSLEER. CDR3 residues: CASSQDRLAASYEQYF. CDR3 coding DNA: TGCGCCAGCAGCCAAGATCGACTAGCGGCCTCCTACGAGCAGTACTTC.

The CDR3 reads CASSDLVNEKLFF. The DNA for the CDR3 is TGTGCCAGCAGTGATCTGGTTAATGAAAAACTGTTTTTT. The V call is TRBV25-1, the J call TRBJ1-4; D not resolved. The germline gives CDR1 MGHDK, CDR2 SYGVNS. The CDR3 runs to 13 residues. Trimming removed 3 bases at V and 4 bases at J, with 6 bases between.

The chain is built from TRBV5-5 and TRBJ1-5; TRBD1 is a possible D gene (5 bases). V was clipped by 1 base and J by 6 bases, with 17 bases between them. CDR1 and CDR2 (germline): SGHKS, YYEKEE (reference sequence). This CDR3 is 16 amino acids long. The CDR3 sequence is CASSLFATREFQPQHF. The CDR3 bases are TGTGCCAGCAGCTTGTTTGCCACCAGGGAATTTCAGCCCCAGCATTTT.

V and J are TRBV6-5 and TRBJ1-6, with 7 bases lining up with TRBD1. Trimming took 5 bases from V and 10 from J; bases not matched to a gene: 5. The CDR3 consists of 13 residues. Per the germline V gene, CDR1 is MNHEY and CDR2 is SVGAGI. CDR3 nucleotide sequence: TGTGCCAGCAGTGACAGGGACAGATCACCCCTCCACTTT. It translates to CASSDRDRSPLHF.